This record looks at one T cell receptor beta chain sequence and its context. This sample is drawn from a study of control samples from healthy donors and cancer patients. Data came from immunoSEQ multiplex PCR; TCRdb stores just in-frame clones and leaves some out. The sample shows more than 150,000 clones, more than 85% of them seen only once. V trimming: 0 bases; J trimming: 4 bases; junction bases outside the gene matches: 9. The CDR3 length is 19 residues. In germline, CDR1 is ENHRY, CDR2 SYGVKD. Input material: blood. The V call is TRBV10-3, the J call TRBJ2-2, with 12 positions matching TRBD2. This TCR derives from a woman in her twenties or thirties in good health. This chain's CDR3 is CAISESKLAGGTPTGELFF. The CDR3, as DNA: TGTGCCATCAGTGAGTCGAAACTAGCGGGAGGTACCCCCACCGGGGAGCTGTTTTTT.